The 12 T cell receptor beta chains below all came from one sample that was sequenced in a study of cytomegalovirus exposure and HLA in healthy donors. PCR used 60 Vbeta primers and 13 Jbeta primers. The data were produced by immunoSEQ multiplex PCR, yet TCRdb's version contains in-frame clones alone and is incomplete. The sample lists 120,000 or so clones, around 78% seen once, with roughly 20% in the top ten. The sample was PBMCs. The source of these receptors is a man younger than 35 in good health and CMV-seropositive.

The V and J genes are TRBV7-3 and TRBJ2-3; D remains unclear. The V end lost 1 base, the J end lost 7 bases, and 9 bases lay between the germline ends. This CDR3 is 13 amino acids long. The germline gives CDR1 SGHTA, CDR2 FQGTGA. CDR3 sequence: CASSLSGGNTQYF. The CDR3 bases are TGTGCCAGCAGCTTAAGTGGCGGCAATACGCAGTATTTT. The full variable domain, completed using reference TRBV7-3 and TRBJ2-3, is GAGVSQTPSNKVTEKGKYVELRCDPISGHTALYWYRQSLGQGPEFLIYFQGTGAADDSGLPNDRFFAVRPEGSVSTLKIQRTERGDSAVYLCASSLSGGNTQYFGPGTRLTVL.

CDR3 nucleotides: TGTGCCAGCAGCTCCGGGACAGTGACTTATGGCTACACCTTC. Its protein product is CASSSGTVTYGYTF. This chain joins TRBV5-8 and TRBJ1-2, with 7 bases identical to TRBD1. Per the germline V gene, CDR1 is SGHTS and CDR2 is YDEGEE. V lost 3 bases to trimming and J lost 5 bases; unmatched junction nucleotides: 7. CDR3 length: 14 amino acids.

The rearrangement uses TRBV15 and TRBJ2-2; TRBD1 aligns across 8 bases. This CDR3 is built from 14 residues. Germline CDR1 LNHNV, CDR2 YYDKDF (reference sequence). V lost 9 bases, J lost 1 base, and 4 bases stayed unmatched. The chain's CDR3 is CATSTGGNTGELFF. CDR3 nucleotide sequence: TGTGCCACTTCCACAGGGGGGAACACCGGGGAGCTGTTTTTT.

This rearrangement joins TRBV28 to TRBJ1-2, with 7 bases matching TRBD1. The CDR3 is made up of 15 amino acids. In germline, CDR1 is MDHEN, CDR2 SYDVKM. With 7 bases clipped from V and 0 bases from J, the junction kept 8 bases outside the gene matches. CDR3 coding DNA: TGTGCCAGCAAAACTACAGGGGAAGCTAACTATGGCTACACCTTC. This codes for CASKTTGEANYGYTF.

As to this clone: The same CDR3 is also encoded by other DNA sequences in this sample. The rearrangement joins TRBV9 to TRBJ1-1; 8 bases fit TRBD1. From germline, CDR1 is SGDLS and CDR2 YYNGEE. The CDR3 runs to 15 residues. Trimming took 0 bases from V and 4 from J; bases not matched to a gene: 5. CDR3 amino acids: CASSVVGTGGTEAFF. CDR3 coding DNA: TGTGCCAGCAGCGTAGTTGGGACAGGAGGCACTGAAGCTTTCTTT.

The CDR3 spells CASSINAVETQYF. Written as DNA, the CDR3 is TGTGCCAGTAGTATCAACGCAGTAGAGACCCAGTACTTC. The chain employs TRBV19 and TRBJ2-5; no firm D call. V was shortened by 3 bases and J by 4 bases, with 9 bases between the two germline ends. The CDR3 is 13 residues long. The germline gives CDR1 LNHDA, CDR2 SQIVND (reference sequence).

The genes are TRBV4-2 and TRBJ2-7, with D possibly matching TRBD1 (5 bases). Germline CDR1 is LGHNA and CDR2 is YNFKEQ. Trimming left V 1 base short and J 2 bases short, with 6 bases between. The CDR3 is made up of 13 amino acids. The CDR3 DNA follows: TGTGCCAGCAGCCAAGGGGGCCCCTACGAGCAGTACTTC. This codes for CASSQGGPYEQYF.

The rearrangement uses TRBV5-1 and TRBJ2-7, with D uncertain. V lost 4 bases to trimming and J lost 5 bases, with 16 bases between them. Germline CDR1 reads SGHRS; CDR2 reads YFSETQ. The CDR3 is 14 amino acids. The chain's CDR3 is CASSRWIRGDEQYF. Here the CDR3 DNA reads TGCGCCAGCAGCCGCTGGATACGAGGCGACGAGCAGTACTTC.

The rearrangement uses TRBV27 and TRBJ2-1; 7 nucleotides agree with TRBD2. The germline V gene encodes CDR1 MNHEY and CDR2 SMNVEV (reference sequence). The CDR3 runs 13 residues. J gave up 6 bases and V 6 bases, and 5 bases lay outside the gene matches. The CDR3, as DNA: TGTGCCAGCAGCCTTTCGGGAGGCAATGAGCAGTTCTTC. Amino acids: CASSLSGGNEQFF.

This clone was detected once. This sequence joins TRBV2 and TRBJ2-4, with 10 bases fitting TRBD1. The ends lost 7 bases at V and 5 bases at J; junction bases unmatched: 8. The length of the CDR3 is 15 residues. CDR1 is SNHLY, CDR2 FYNNEI, per germline. As DNA, the CDR3 is TGTGCCAGCATATTTGGGACAGGGGTAGAAAACATTCAGTACTTC. Its protein product is CASIFGTGVENIQYF.

This chain links TRBV25-1 with TRBJ1-1; D unclear. Per germline, CDR1 MGHDK and CDR2 SYGVNS. The CDR3 covers 11 residues. V was clipped by 8 bases and J by 3 bases, with 7 bases between them. The CDR3 here is CASGGYTEAFF. DNA of the CDR3: TGTGCCAGCGGAGGCTACACTGAAGCTTTCTTT.

In DNA form, the CDR3 reads TGTGCCAGCAGCTACGTGACAGGCGGGGGGATGGATGGCTACACCTTC. It translates to CASSYVTGGGMDGYTF. The chain is built from TRBV5-6 and TRBJ1-2, with D possibly being TRBD1 (6 bases). V dropped 3 bases and J dropped 6 bases, with 21 bases sitting between them. The CDR3 is 16 residues long. From germline, CDR1 is SGHDT and CDR2 YYEEEE.